A single sample gave rise to the 9 T cell receptor beta chains below, sequenced in a study of blood T cell repertoires in COVID-19. Only in-frame clones appear in the TCRdb table, and some are missing; sequencing was by immunoSEQ multiplex PCR. The sample carries around 140,000 clones, over 60% recorded once. The specimen sequenced was PBMCs or T cells enriched from blood (not recorded which). The receptor set was obtained from a woman in her forties or fifties who had recovered from COVID-19.

The chain combines TRBV7-8 with TRBJ2-7; 12 bases fit TRBD2. The V segment lost 5 bases and the J segment 5 bases; nucleotides outside the gene matches: 7. Germline V gene sequence: CDR1 SGHVS, CDR2 FQNEAQ. The CDR3 consists of 15 residues. The CDR3 DNA reads as TGTGCCAGCAGCATCACCGGGACTAGCGGGCACGAGCAGTACTTC. It translates to CASSITGTSGHEQYF.

CDR3 sequence: CATSRAGENEQYF. CDR3 in DNA: TGTGCCACCAGCAGAGCGGGAGAGAACGAGCAGTACTTC. The chain uses TRBV24-1 and TRBJ2-7, with 8 bases lining up with TRBD2. V lost 7 bases and J lost 5; bases outside the gene matches: 6. The CDR3 sequence is 13 residues long. CDR1 is KGHDR and CDR2 is SFDVKD in the germline V gene.

The rearrangement links TRBV6-6 to TRBJ2-7, with 8 bases aligning to TRBD2. CDR1 is MNHNY, CDR2 SVGAGI, per germline (reference sequence). The length of the CDR3 is 15 residues. V dropped 5 bases and J dropped 0; count of bases not matched to a gene: 6. This CDR3 reads CASSAREGPSYEQYF. DNA for the CDR3: TGTGCCAGCAGTGCACGGGAGGGGCCCTCCTACGAGCAGTACTTC.

The V call is TRBV10-3, the J call TRBJ2-1, with D maybe TRBD1 (5 bases). The CDR3 runs 14 residues. Germline CDR1 is ENHRY and CDR2 is SYGVKD. The V gene lost 3 bases and the J gene lost 8 bases, with 14 bases spanning the gap. CDR3 sequence: CAISEKGSRDEQFF. The DNA for the CDR3 is TGTGCCATCAGTGAAAAGGGGTCTCGGGATGAGCAGTTCTTC.

The genes are TRBV18 and TRBJ2-7, with D possibly matching TRBD2 (5 bases). CDR1 KGHSH and CDR2 LQKENI come from the germline V gene. The CDR3 totals 13 residues. Trimming stripped 3 bases from V and 2 bases from J, with 8 bases between. CDR3 region: CASSPGKTYEQYF. The CDR3 nucleotides are TGTGCCAGCTCACCCGGGAAGACCTACGAGCAGTACTTC.

In regard to this clone: The sample holds other DNA sequences that translate to the same CDR3. The chain recombines TRBV28 with TRBJ2-7, with 12 bases lining up with TRBD1. After removal of 4 bases from V and 4 bases from J, the junction contained 5 bases not matched to a gene. Looked up from germline, CDR1 is MDHEN and CDR2 is SYDVKM. The CDR3 sequence is 15 residues long. The CDR3 DNA reads TGTGCCAGCAGTTCTCCGGGACAGGGGGCATACGAGCAGTACTTC. This translates into CASSSPGQGAYEQYF.

This clone was recorded a few times. The CDR3 sequence: CASHGLTGESYYYGYTF. The CDR3, as DNA: TGTGCCAGTCATGGGCTGACAGGCGAATCCTATTACTATGGCTACACCTTC. The chain has TRBV19 and TRBJ1-2; maybe TRBD1 (6 bases). This CDR3 has 17 residues. CDR1 LNHDA and CDR2 SQIVND come from the germline V gene (reference sequence). The V gene lost 8 bases and the J gene lost 3 bases, with 25 bases spanning the gap.

The chain links TRBV2 to TRBJ2-7, with TRBD1 matching 7 bases. The junction had 5 bases not matched to a gene; V was cut back by 0 bases and J by 3 bases. Germline V gene sequence: CDR1 SNHLY, CDR2 FYNNEI. The CDR3 has 15 residues. CDR3 DNA: TGTGCCAGCAGTGAAGCGCGCCAGGGGGTCTACGAGCAGTACTTC. Protein: CASSEARQGVYEQYF.

The V call is TRBV28, the J call TRBJ1-4, with D possibly being TRBD1 (6 bases). V lost 4 bases and J lost 8, with 8 bases in between. This CDR3 is built from 12 residues. Germline V gives CDR1 MDHEN, CDR2 SYDVKM. CDR3 region: CASSWGLEKLFF. In DNA, the CDR3 is TGTGCCAGCAGTTGGGGGCTGGAAAAACTGTTTTTT.